The 16 T cell receptor beta chains below come from one sample, sequenced in a study of CD8 T cells in Susac syndrome. Random hexamers primed reverse transcription of about 0.5 to 1 ug RNA. TCRdb re-called the immunoSEQ multiplex PCR reads with MiXCR, one entry per CDR3 protein. The sample records hundreds of thousands of distinct CDR3 sequences, 85% to 95% being singletons. Sample: CD4+ T cells from PBMCs. These receptors were taken from a human donor with multiple sclerosis.

V gene TRBV29-1 combines with J gene TRBJ2-1; no clear D gene. V lost 1 base, J lost 9 bases, and 16 bases lay in between. This CDR3 region has 14 residues. CDR1 and CDR2 (germline): SQVTM, ANQGSEA. CDR3 nucleotide sequence: TGCAGCGTTGAAGGCCTTCTTTCGGAGCTTGAGCAGTTCTTC. It yields the protein CSVEGLLSELEQFF.

V is TRBV6-4 and J is TRBJ1-5; tentatively, D is TRBD1 (5 bases). The length of the CDR3 is 15 residues. CDR1 is MRHNA, CDR2 SNTAGT, per germline. Trimming stripped 4 bases from V and 9 bases from J, with 19 bases between. Here the CDR3 DNA reads TGTGCCAGCAGTGGACGCGTGGCAGGGTATGCGCCCCAGCATTTT. Translation gives CASSGRVAGYAPQHF.

CDR3 sequence reads: CASSLVLSDEAFF. The CDR3 DNA reads TGTGCCAGCAGCCTAGTCCTGTCTGATGAAGCTTTCTTT. The J gene is TRBJ1-1, the V gene TRBV7-9, with unresolved D. Germline V gives CDR1 SEHNR, CDR2 FQNEAQ (reference sequence). V lost 5 bases, J lost 7 bases, and 14 bases lay in between. The CDR3 is made up of 13 amino acids.

This chain connects TRBV10-3 to TRBJ2-7; tentative D call: TRBD2 (6 bases). This CDR3 contains 12 residues. The germline V gene has CDR1 ENHRY and CDR2 SYGVKD. Trimming removed 0 bases at V and 9 bases at J, with 9 bases between. Here the CDR3 DNA reads TGTGCCATCAGTGAGTCGCGGGACGTGCAGTACTTC. Its protein is CAISESRDVQYF.

V and J are TRBV15 and TRBJ2-1; D is unresolved. This CDR3 comprises 11 residues. V was cut by 1 base and J by 9 bases, with 4 bases left in between. In germline, CDR1 is LNHNV, CDR2 YYDKDF (reference sequence). CDR3 in amino acids: CATSRGPEQFF. CDR3 DNA: TGTGCCACCAGCAGAGGGCCTGAGCAGTTCTTC. Supplemented by reference TRBV15 and TRBJ2-1, the full variable domain reads DAMVIQNPRYQVTQFGKPVTLSCSQTLNHNVMYWYQQKSSQAPKLLFHYYDKDFNNEADTPDNFQSRRPNTSFCFLDIRSPGLGDTAMYLCATSRGPEQFFGPGTRLTVL.

The chain links TRBV7-9 to TRBJ2-7, with D maybe TRBD1 (5 bases). Germline V gene lookup returns CDR1 SEHNR and CDR2 FQNEAQ (reference sequence). There are 15 residues in the CDR3. Trimming stripped 5 bases from V and 2 bases from J, with 16 bases between. The CDR3 bases are TGTGCCAGCAGCCAAGGGTACAGGATAGCCTACGAGCAGTACTTC. It is translated as CASSQGYRIAYEQYF.

The V gene is TRBV19, the J gene TRBJ1-1; TRBD1 matches at 7 bases. J gave up 5 bases and V 8 bases, and 5 bases lay outside the gene matches. The CDR3 has 12 amino acids. The germline CDR1 and CDR2 sequences are LNHDA and SQIVND (reference sequence). DNA of the CDR3: TGTGCCAGTGTGGACAGGCTTACTGAAGCTTTCTTT. This gives the protein CASVDRLTEAFF.

This chain uses TRBV19 with TRBJ1-6, with a possible D match to TRBD1 (6 bases). The CDR3 runs to 12 residues. From germline, CDR1 is LNHDA and CDR2 SQIVND (reference sequence). The V end was cut by 10 bases, the J end by 9 bases, with 13 bases between. CDR3 sequence: CAIGTSGSPLHF. The CDR3 nucleotides are TGTGCCATCGGGACATCTGGTTCACCCCTCCACTTT.

V and J are TRBV7-9 and TRBJ2-1; 13 bases line up with TRBD2. CDR1 and CDR2 (germline): SEHNR, FQNEAQ (reference sequence). The CDR3 contains 15 residues. V gave up 6 bases and J gave up 7 bases; unmatched junction bases: 6. The CDR3 spells CASRRTSGGANEQFF. Written as DNA, the CDR3 is TGTGCCAGCAGGCGTACTAGCGGGGGGGCAAATGAGCAGTTCTTC.

This chain connects TRBV7-9 to TRBJ2-5, with 7 bases aligning to TRBD2. Trimming removed 5 bases from V and 7 bases from J; junction bases left unmatched: 13. The CDR3 is 15 residues long. The germline V gene has CDR1 SEHNR and CDR2 FQNEAQ (reference sequence). The CDR3 DNA follows: TGTGCCAGCAGCCTAATCGGAGACAGCGGGGTGACCCAGTACTTC. This translates into CASSLIGDSGVTQYF.

V is TRBV19 and J is TRBJ1-5; perhaps TRBD1 as D (6 bases). The CDR3 contains 14 residues. Germline V gene sequence: CDR1 LNHDA, CDR2 SQIVND (reference sequence). V gave up 3 bases and J gave up 5 bases, with 11 bases separating them. The CDR3 coding sequence is TGTGCCAGTAGTATCCGGACAGCCTATCAGCCCCAGCATTTT. The encoded protein is CASSIRTAYQPQHF.

The chain links TRBV20-1 to TRBJ1-2; 8 bases are a match to TRBD1. The CDR3 covers 14 residues. Germline values: CDR1 DFQATT, CDR2 SNEGSKA (reference sequence). Trimming took 6 bases from V and 5 from J; bases not matched to a gene: 11. CDR3 in amino acids: CSASGGQAGYGYTF. The CDR3, as DNA: TGCAGTGCCTCCGGGGGACAGGCAGGTTATGGCTACACCTTC.

This chain connects TRBV29-1 to TRBJ2-7, with TRBD1 identical over 7 bases. V lost 7 bases and J lost 7; bases outside the gene matches: 16. This CDR3 is built from 14 residues. Per the germline V gene, CDR1 is SQVTM and CDR2 is ANQGSEA. DNA for the CDR3: TGCAGCGCCAGGACAGGCCCCTCTCCGGGGGAGCAGTACGTC. This codes for CSARTGPSPGEQYV.

The V and J genes are TRBV3-1 and TRBJ2-5; D is tentatively TRBD1 or TRBD2 (5 bases each). Per the germline V gene, CDR1 is LGHDT and CDR2 is YNNKEL (reference sequence). Trimming took 4 bases from V and 2 from J, leaving 14 bases between them. The CDR3 has 15 residues. CDR3 nucleotide sequence: TGTGCCAGCAGCCCGGTGTGGGGGAGTCAAGAGACCCAGTACTTC. This translates into CASSPVWGSQETQYF.

The V and J genes are TRBV11-2 and TRBJ2-7, with D hard to call. The CDR3 spans 13 residues. The V end was cut by 0 bases, the J end by 2 bases, with 5 bases between. CDR1 is SGHAT, CDR2 FQNNGV, per germline. CDR3 coding DNA: TGTGCCAGCAGCTTAGAACCCCCCTACGAGCAGTACGTC. As protein: CASSLEPPYEQYV.

The chain couples TRBV7-2 to TRBJ1-2, with D hard to call. The germline gives CDR1 SGHTA, CDR2 FQGNSA. Trimming shortened V by 4 bases and J by 8 bases, and 14 bases separated the two germline ends. The CDR3 totals 13 residues. The CDR3 coding sequence is TGTGCCAGCAGCTCCCGGACCGCCGGGGGCTACACCTTC. It is translated as CASSSRTAGGYTF.